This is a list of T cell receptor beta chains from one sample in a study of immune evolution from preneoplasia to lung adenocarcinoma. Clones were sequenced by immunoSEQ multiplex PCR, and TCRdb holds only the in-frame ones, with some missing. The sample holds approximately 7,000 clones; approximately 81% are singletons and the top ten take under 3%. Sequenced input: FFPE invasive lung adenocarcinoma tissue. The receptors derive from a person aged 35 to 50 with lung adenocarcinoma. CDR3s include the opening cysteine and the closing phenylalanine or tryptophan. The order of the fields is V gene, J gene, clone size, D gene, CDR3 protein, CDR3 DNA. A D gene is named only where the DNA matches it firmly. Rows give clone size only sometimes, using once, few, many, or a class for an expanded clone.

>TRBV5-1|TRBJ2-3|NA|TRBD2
CASSPPGLAGVRTDTQYF
TGCGCCAGCAGCCCCCCCGGACTAGCGGGAGTTCGCACAGATACGCAGTATTTT
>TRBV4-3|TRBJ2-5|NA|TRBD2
CASSLRTSSQETQYF
TGCGCCAGCAGTCTACGGACTAGCAGCCAAGAGACCCAGTACTTC
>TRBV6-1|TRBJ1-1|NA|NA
CASSEGNSWKAFF
TGTGCCAGCAGTGAAGGAAACAGTTGGAAAGCTTTCTTT
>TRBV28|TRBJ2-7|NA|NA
CASSIQGGASYEQYF
TGTGCCAGCAGTATACAGGGAGGGGCCTCCTACGAGCAGTACTTC
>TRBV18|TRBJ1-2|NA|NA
CASSQSGTHYGYTF
TGTGCCAGCTCACAGTCCGGGACGCACTATGGCTACACCTTC
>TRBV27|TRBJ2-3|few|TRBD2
CASSLGGAGVIDTQYF
TGTGCCAGCAGTCTCGGGGGAGCGGGAGTGATAGATACGCAGTATTTT
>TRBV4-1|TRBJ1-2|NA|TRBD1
CASSHQQGSGYTF
TGCGCCAGCAGCCACCAACAGGGGAGCGGCTACACCTTC
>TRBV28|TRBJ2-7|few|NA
CASSLSGGTIVDEQYF
TGTGCCAGCAGTTTATCAGGCGGGACGATCGTCGACGAGCAGTACTTC
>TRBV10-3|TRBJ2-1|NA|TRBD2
CAISESSGGAGAEQFF
TGTGCCATCAGTGAGTCTAGCGGGGGGGCCGGGGCTGAGCAGTTCTTC
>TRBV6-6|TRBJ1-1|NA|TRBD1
CASSYTDRADTEAFF
TGTGCCAGCAGTTATACGGACAGGGCGGACACTGAAGCTTTCTTT
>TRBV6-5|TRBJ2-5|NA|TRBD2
CASTPTGGRPFRQYF
TGTGCCAGCACCCCGACGGGGGGGCGCCCGTTTAGGCAGTACTTC
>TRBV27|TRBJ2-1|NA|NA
CASKEGPHEQFF
TGTGCCAGCAAGGAGGGCCCTCATGAGCAGTTCTTC
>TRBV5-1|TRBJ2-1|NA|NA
CASSPDYYNEQFF
TGCGCCAGCAGTCCGGACTATTACAATGAGCAGTTCTTC
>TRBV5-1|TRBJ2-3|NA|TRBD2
CASSSAGGVYPDTQYF
TGCGCCAGCAGCTCGGCGGGGGGGGTTTACCCAGATACGCAGTATTTT
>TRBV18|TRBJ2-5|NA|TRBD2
CASSPSGGALETQYF
TGTGCCAGCTCCCCTAGCGGGGGGGCCTTAGAGACCCAGTACTTC
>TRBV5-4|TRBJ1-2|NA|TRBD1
CASSSPGTGKGYTF
TGTGCCAGCAGCTCCCCGGGGACAGGGAAGGGCTACACCTTC
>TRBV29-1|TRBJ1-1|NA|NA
CSVMRSVSTEAFF
TGCAGCGTTATGAGGTCGGTTTCCACTGAAGCTTTCTTT
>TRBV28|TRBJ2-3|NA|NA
CASSQPATDTQYF
TGTGCCAGCAGTCAGCCGGCAACAGATACGCAGTATTTT
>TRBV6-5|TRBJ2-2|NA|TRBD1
CASSITGTGDRELFF
TGTGCCAGCAGTATAACCGGGACAGGGGACCGGGAGCTGTTTTTT
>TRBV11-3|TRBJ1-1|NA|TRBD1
CASSLGGQGMNTEAFF
TGTGCCAGCAGCTTAGGTGGACAGGGAATGAACACTGAAGCTTTCTTT
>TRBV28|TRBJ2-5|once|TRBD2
CASSWEREWYF
TGTGCCAGCAGTTGGGAGCGGGAGTGGTACTTC
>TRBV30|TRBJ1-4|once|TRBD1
CAWSVKGATSLFF
TGTGCCTGGAGTGTGAAGGGGGCGACGTCCCTGTTTTTT
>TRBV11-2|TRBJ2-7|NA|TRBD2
CASSPRTSSYEQYF
TGTGCCAGCAGCCCCCGGACTAGCTCCTACGAGCAGTACTTC
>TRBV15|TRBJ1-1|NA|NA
CATSKTGGTGLGNTEAFF
TGTGCCACCAGCAAGACGGGGGGCACGGGCCTAGGGAACACTGAAGCTTTCTTT